Here is one TCR beta chain with its context. Its antigen target is currently unknown. No quality values exist for individual bases; no much larger clone is one base distant. The data were obtained in a study of T cell repertoires in cytomegalovirus infection (dated by TCRdb to the late 2010s). At the level of the whole study: Peptide stimulations targeted recently identified HLA-C-restricted CMV epitopes, whose presentation resists viral immunomodulation, together with well-studied HLA-B-restricted epitopes. The HLA type of each donor mattered for the analysis, because public TCR beta signatures pointed to carriage of CMV infection along with the matching HLA type. Broad study findings and their caveats: Cumulative frequency of public TCR beta family members discriminated carriers of CMV infection plus the relevant HLA type in this cohort and an independent 352-donor cohort. In the ex vivo response, HLA-C-restricted CMV-specific TCR beta clonotypes were dominant, and in two of eight donors the single most frequent clonotype came from this HLA-C-restricted group.

The germline V gene encodes CDR1 SGHTA and CDR2 FQGTGA. V is clipped by 2 bases and J by 6 bases, and the sequence between their germline boundaries is 10 bases long. Inclusive of the bounding cysteine and phenylalanine, the CDR3 is 13 residues long. The DNA shown is the 39-base CDR3, in frame from base 1. The data were produced on an Illumina HiSeq 1500. TCRdb reworked the public reads: Q25 trimming with fastp, MiXCR clone assembly, productive beta chains retained. Entries are consolidated by CDR3 protein sequence, retaining the most common genes and DNA. The sample data list about 220,000 distinct CDR3 sequences, and about 39% of these were observed just once. 55% to 60% of the sample goes to the ten largest clones. The treatment or condition label for this specimen denotes: in vitro stimulation with specific CMV peptide epitopes to enrich CMV-specific T cells.

The sequencing used CD8+ T cells from cultured PBMCs, collected from culture after CMV antigen stimulation. The chain was built from TRBV7-3 and TRBJ1-2; matching of 6 bases hints at TRBD1 as the D gene. This clonotype was sampled from a human donor in good health (CMV status not recorded). Some clones in this sample may be carry-over from other donors' samples. The sequenced DNA: TGTGCCAGCAGCTTAGTGGCAGGGGATGGCTACACCTTC. This is translated as CASSLVAGDGYTF. The entire variable domain, with the stretches around the CDR3 drawn from the reference TRBV7-3 and TRBJ1-2 proteins, is GAGVSQTPSNKVTEKGKYVELRCDPISGHTALYWYRQSLGQGPEFLIYFQGTGAADDSGLPNDRFFAVRPEGSVSTLKIQRTERGDSAVYLCASSLVAGDGYTFGSGTRLTVV.